The 14 T cell receptor beta chains below were found in one sample sequenced in a study of cytomegalovirus exposure and HLA in healthy donors. The PCR contained 60 Vbeta and 13 Jbeta primers. Sequenced by immunoSEQ multiplex PCR; TCRdb stores in-frame clones only, minus some. The repertoire consists of 110,000 to 150,000 clones, with approximately 68% occurring once and the leading ten covering around 4.7%. Sequenced input: PBMCs. The receptor source for this set is a man aged 60-69 years in good health and CMV-seronegative.

The V and J genes are TRBV27 and TRBJ1-1; 9 bases match TRBD1. Germline CDR1 and CDR2: MNHEY and SMNVEV (reference sequence). J lost 10 bases, V lost 5 bases, and 5 bases had no gene match. CDR3 length: 12 residues. The CDR3 sequence is CASSADRGSAFF. CDR3 in DNA: TGTGCCAGCAGTGCCGACAGGGGGTCAGCTTTCTTT.

The chain joins TRBV29-1 to TRBJ2-7; TRBD1 matches at 11 bases. Losses at the gene ends were 3 bases for V and 2 bases for J; bases not matched to a gene: 6. Germline CDR1 is SQVTM and CDR2 is ANQGSEA. This CDR3 region has 15 residues. Written as DNA, the CDR3 is TGCAGCGTTGAGGGACAGGGGGTTCGTACCTACGAGCAGTACTTC. Protein product: CSVEGQGVRTYEQYF.

This clone was seen a few times. Here the CDR3 reads CASSDASGRAREFF. CDR3 in DNA: TGTGCCAGCAGTGATGCTAGCGGGAGGGCCAGGGAGTTCTTC. The genes are TRBV2 and TRBJ2-1, with 12 positions matching TRBD2. V was clipped by 3 bases and J by 14 bases; unmatched bases: 8. The CDR3 is made up of 14 amino acids. CDR1 and CDR2 from the germline V gene are SNHLY and FYNNEI. The complete variable domain, with remaining parts taken from reference TRBV2 and TRBJ2-1, reads EPEVTQTPSHQVTQMGQEVILRCVPISNHLYFYWYRQILGQKVEFLVSFYNNEISEKSEIFDDQFSVERPDGSNFTLKIRSTKLEDSAMYFCASSDASGRAREFFGPGTRLTVL.

In its sample, this clone was seen a few times. This sequence joins TRBV28 and TRBJ1-2; D possibly corresponds to TRBD1 (5 bases). The CDR3 consists of 14 residues. V was cut by 6 bases and J by 3 bases, with 14 bases left in between. Germline CDR1 is MDHEN and CDR2 is SYDVKM. CDR3 in amino acids: CASRTLDIDYGYTF. For the CDR3, the DNA is TGTGCCAGCAGGACGTTGGACATAGACTATGGCTACACCTTC.

The J gene is TRBJ2-7, the V gene TRBV6-6, with D possibly being TRBD1 (6 bases). Per the germline V gene, CDR1 is MNHNY and CDR2 is SVGAGI (reference sequence). V was trimmed by 8 bases and J by 5 bases, leaving 16 bases between them. The CDR3 spans 13 residues. CDR3 coding DNA: TGTGCCAGCGCGACAGGACCTTGGAACGAGCAGTACTTC. Translating it yields CASATGPWNEQYF.

The V gene is TRBV7-9, the J gene TRBJ2-5; 10 bases agree with TRBD2. Looked up from germline, CDR1 is SEHNR and CDR2 is FQNEAQ (reference sequence). The CDR3 is 16 residues long. V dropped 1 base and J dropped 0; count of bases not matched to a gene: 2. CDR3 nucleotide sequence: TGTGCCAGCAGCTTAGTGCTAGCGGGAGACCAAGAGACCCAGTACTTC. Its protein is CASSLVLAGDQETQYF.

The rearrangement links TRBV7-2 to TRBJ1-1; D is unclear. Germline CDR1 is SGHTA and CDR2 is FQGNSA. The CDR3 spans 13 residues. Trimming pared 5 bases from V and 0 bases from J, leaving 7 bases between. In DNA, the CDR3 is TGTGCCAGCAGCCCATACATGAACACTGAAGCTTTCTTT. Amino acids: CASSPYMNTEAFF.

As for this clone: Other DNA sequences in this specimen translate into the identical CDR3. The V and J genes are TRBV5-1 and TRBJ2-1, with D possibly being TRBD1 (6 bases). CDR1 SGHRS and CDR2 YFSETQ come from the germline V gene. Trimming took 3 bases from V and 5 from J, leaving 21 bases between them. This CDR3 is 17 amino acids long. The CDR3 reads CASSSDGDTMTDNEQFF. The CDR3 DNA reads TGCGCCAGCAGCTCGGATGGGGACACAATGACCGACAATGAGCAGTTCTTC.

This clone was picked up a small number of times. This chain uses TRBV4-3 with TRBJ2-7; 8 nucleotides match TRBD1. Losses at the gene ends were 7 bases for V and 1 base for J; bases not matched to a gene: 6. Germline V gene data show CDR1 as LGHNA and CDR2 as YSLEER. The CDR3 runs to 14 residues. CDR3 nucleotide sequence: TGCGCCAGCACCGAGGACAGGGCTTCCTACGAGCAGTACTTC. Protein product: CASTEDRASYEQYF.

The V gene is TRBV10-1, the J gene TRBJ2-7, with a possible D match to TRBD2 (7 bases). The V end lost 4 bases, the J end lost 4 bases, and 14 bases lay between the germline ends. This CDR3 is 14 amino acids long. Germline-derived CDR1 and CDR2 are WNHNN and SYGVQD (reference sequence). The CDR3 reads CASSGGGPWYEQYF. The CDR3 DNA reads TGCGCCAGCAGTGGGGGGGGCCCGTGGTACGAGCAGTACTTC.

V and J are TRBV29-1 and TRBJ2-1; 10 bases are shared with TRBD2. Germline V gene data show CDR1 as SQVTM and CDR2 as ANQGSEA. Trimming took 6 bases from V and 12 from J; bases not matched to a gene: 8. This CDR3 is built from 12 residues. DNA for the CDR3: TGCAGCGTGGGCCTAGCGGGAGCTGTGCAGTTCTTC. Protein sequence: CSVGLAGAVQFF.

The V gene is TRBV6-5, the J gene TRBJ2-7, with 9 nucleotides matching TRBD1. The germline CDR1 and CDR2 sequences are MNHEY and SVGAGI. The CDR3 contains 14 residues. V shed 5 bases, J shed 2 bases, and the junction held 4 bases outside the gene matches. This chain's CDR3 is CASSPGTGPYEQYF. In nucleotides, the CDR3 is TGTGCCAGCAGTCCCGGGACAGGGCCCTACGAGCAGTACTTC.

The J gene is TRBJ2-2, the V gene TRBV6-5; 10 bases agree with TRBD1. The CDR3 is 16 amino acids. The V gene end was trimmed by 2 bases and the J gene end by 3 bases; junction bases not matched to a gene: 3. Germline CDR1 MNHEY, CDR2 SVGAGI. CDR3 protein: CASSYRDRGYTGELFF. The CDR3 DNA reads TGTGCCAGCAGTTACCGGGACAGGGGCTACACCGGGGAGCTGTTTTTT.

The chain employs TRBV18 and TRBJ2-6, with a possible D match to TRBD1 (5 bases). This CDR3 contains 15 residues. Germline CDR1 and CDR2: KGHSH and LQKENI. V was pared by 4 bases and J by 0 bases, with 7 bases between. Here the CDR3 DNA reads TGTGCCAGCTCACGACAGAGCTCTGGGGCCAACGTCCTGACTTTC. The encoded protein is CASSRQSSGANVLTF.